A single sample is the source of the 14 T cell receptor beta chains below, sequenced in a study of Graves' ophthalmopathy and Graves' hyperthyroidism. RNA transcripts yielded amplified TCR beta CDR3 regions. Amplification began with first-round RT-PCR using HTBI primers, then second-round multiplex PCR was performed. TCRdb re-called the multiplex PCR reads with MiXCR, one entry per CDR3 protein. The sample yields 400,000 to 500,000 distinct CDR3 sequences, approximately 21% seen once. Sample: peripheral blood. These receptors were obtained from a woman between 18 and 29 years old with stable Graves' hyperthyroidism.

The J gene is TRBJ1-1, the V gene TRBV5-1; D might be TRBD1 (5 bases). The CDR3 sequence is 13 residues long. Germline V gene lookup returns CDR1 SGHRS and CDR2 YFSETQ. V lost 4 bases and J lost 7, with 14 bases in between. CDR3 loop: CASSVSGLGEAFF. CDR3 DNA: TGCGCCAGCAGCGTTTCAGGGTTGGGTGAAGCTTTCTTT.

The table lists this clonotype with many counts. The V and J genes are TRBV16 and TRBJ2-2; 7 bases align to TRBD2. V lost 2 bases to trimming and J lost 3 bases; unmatched junction nucleotides: 3. CDR1 and CDR2 from the germline V gene are KGHSY and FQNENV. The CDR3 has 15 residues. DNA of the CDR3: TGTGCCAGCAGCCAACGCCTAGCGGACACCGGGGAGCTGTTTTTT. It encodes CASSQRLADTGELFF. Variable domain in full (rest from reference TRBV16 and TRBJ2-2): GEEVAQTPKHLVRGEGQKAKLYCAPIKGHSYVFWYQQVLKNEFKFLISFQNENVFDETGMPKERFSAKCLPNSPCSLEIQATKLEDSAVYFCASSQRLADTGELFFGEGSRLTVL.

This clonotype was counted between two and nine times. The chain has TRBV30 and TRBJ1-3; D not certain. CDR1 is GTSNPN, CDR2 SVGIG, per germline (reference sequence). V lost 2 bases to trimming and J lost 0 bases, with 8 bases between them. The CDR3 loop spans 14 amino acids. CDR3 sequence reads: CAWSYGSSGNTIYF. CDR3 DNA: TGTGCCTGGAGTTACGGTAGCTCTGGAAACACCATATATTTT.

In its sample, this clonotype was seen many times. V usage is TRBV20-1 and J usage is TRBJ2-7; D not resolved. Trimming removed 0 bases at V and 7 bases at J, with 10 bases between. The CDR3 spans 12 residues. From germline, CDR1 is DFQATT and CDR2 SNEGSKA (reference sequence). The CDR3 spells CSAREVAAEQYF. As DNA, the CDR3 is TGCAGTGCTAGAGAGGTGGCAGCAGAGCAGTACTTC.

Only a few counts were recorded for this clonotype. This may arise from a read error, as a much more abundant clone is one base away. The V call is TRBV28, the J call TRBJ1-1; D is possibly TRBD1 (5 bases). CDR3 length: 14 residues. Per germline, CDR1 MDHEN and CDR2 SYDVKM. The CDR3 DNA sequence: TGTGTCAGCAGTCCCGGACATTTGAACACTGAAGCTTTCTTT. This translates into CVSSPGHLNTEAFF.

For this clonotype: A much larger clone sits a single nucleotide away, making a read error possible. The chain is built from TRBV7-8 and TRBJ2-4, with D unresolved. Germline CDR1 reads SGHVS; CDR2 reads FQNEAQ. This CDR3 region has 14 residues. The CDR3 loop is CASSSDLSKNIKYF. CDR3 coding DNA: TGTGCCAGCAGCTCGGACCTTTCCAAAAACATTAAGTACTTC.

This clonotype appeared many times. The chain uses TRBV28 and TRBJ1-2, with 8 nucleotides matching TRBD1. CDR3 length equals 14 residues. Per the germline V gene, CDR1 is MDHEN and CDR2 is SYDVKM. V lost 5 bases and J lost 4; bases outside the gene matches: 6. The CDR3 DNA sequence: TGTGCCAGCAGTAAGACAGGGGTCCCCTATGGCTACACCTTC. Translated, it gives CASSKTGVPYGYTF.

The chain employs TRBV6-1 and TRBJ2-7, with TRBD1 matching over 10 bases. The V segment lost 5 bases and the J segment 6 bases; nucleotides outside the gene matches: 10. This CDR3 has 15 amino acids. CDR1 is MNHNS and CDR2 is SASEGT in the germline V gene. CDR3 loop: CASSRPGQGLGEQYF. The CDR3, as DNA: TGTGCCAGCAGTAGACCGGGACAGGGGTTGGGCGAGCAGTACTTC.

This clonotype was seen many times. This rearrangement joins TRBV12-3 or TRBV12-4 to TRBJ2-5; no clear D gene. V lost 6 bases and J lost 2, with 10 bases in between. The CDR3 sequence is 13 residues long. In DNA form, the CDR3 reads TGTGCCAGCAGCCGTGGGCGACAAGAGACCCAGTACTTC. Residues: CASSRGRQETQYF.

This clonotype was counted at least ten times. The rearrangement uses TRBV11-1 and TRBJ1-1; weak D call: TRBD1 (5 bases). V lost 2 bases to trimming and J lost 1 base, with 11 bases between them. The CDR3 has 15 amino acids. Germline V gene data show CDR1 as SGHAT and CDR2 as FQDESV (reference sequence). The CDR3 region has the DNA TGTGCCAGCAGCTTATACGGACACAAGAACACTGAAGCTTTCTTT. Its protein product is CASSLYGHKNTEAFF.

Many counts were recorded for this clonotype. This chain links TRBV6-1 with TRBJ2-6; 7 positions match TRBD2. V was pared by 7 bases and J by 0 bases, with 6 bases of the junction left unmatched. Germline lookup yields CDR1 MNHNS and CDR2 SASEGT. The CDR3 sequence is 16 residues long. CDR3 residues: CASTQTGGSGANVLTF. The CDR3 coding sequence is TGTGCCAGCACCCAAACGGGGGGCTCTGGGGCCAACGTCCTGACTTTC.

This clonotype was detected ten times or more. The V and J genes are TRBV20-1 and TRBJ2-2; D ambiguous. The ends were cut back, 3 bases at V and 6 bases at J, with 5 bases in the middle. CDR1 is DFQATT and CDR2 is SNEGSKA in the germline V gene (reference sequence). This CDR3 has 11 residues. The CDR3, as DNA: TGCAGTGCTAGCGGTTCCGGGGAGCTGTTTTTT. Its protein product is CSASGSGELFF.

Details on this clonotype: A junction boundary mismatches the germline segment, possibly from a read error. The rearrangement links TRBV15 to TRBJ1-1; 7 nucleotides align to TRBD1. The V gene's germline CDR1 is LNHNV and CDR2 YYDKDF (reference sequence). The CDR3 sequence is 12 residues long. CDR3 coding DNA: TGTGCCACCAGCAGAGATCACAGGGGACCGACTTTT. This sequence encodes CATSRDHRGPTF.

This clonotype was recorded many times. The rearrangement joins TRBV20-1 to TRBJ2-7, with 10 bases identical to TRBD2. The CDR3 runs 15 residues. Trimming removed 6 bases from V and 7 bases from J; junction bases left unmatched: 15. Germline V CDR1 and CDR2: DFQATT, SNEGSKA (reference sequence). CDR3 sequence reads: CSAPWASGSRGEQYF. CDR3 coding DNA: TGCAGTGCCCCCTGGGCTAGCGGGAGTCGTGGGGAGCAGTACTTC.